The 26 T cell receptor beta chains listed next were all sequenced from one sample in a study of cytomegalovirus exposure and HLA in healthy donors. Researchers ran the PCR with 60 Vbeta and 13 Jbeta primers. Sequenced by immunoSEQ multiplex PCR; TCRdb stores in-frame clones only, minus some. The repertoire holds approximately 100,000 clones, with around two thirds as singletons. The sequenced material came from PBMCs. The receptors were gathered from a man aged 25-45 years in good health and CMV-seropositive.

The chain has TRBV5-1 and TRBJ2-3; a possible D gene is TRBD1 (6 bases). CDR3 length: 15 residues. Germline V gene sequence: CDR1 SGHRS, CDR2 YFSETQ. Trimming shortened V by 2 bases and J by 0 bases, and 10 bases separated the two germline ends. The CDR3 DNA reads as TGCGCCAGCAGCTTCGGACAGACTAGCACAGATACGCAGTATTTT. This sequence encodes CASSFGQTSTDTQYF.

This clone was observed a handful of times. Written as DNA, the CDR3 is TGTGCCAGCAGGGGACAGGGAGGCGACACTGAAGCTTTCTTT. Its translation is CASRGQGGDTEAFF. This chain joins TRBV2 and TRBJ1-1, with 9 bases aligning to TRBD1. Trimming at V came to 6 bases and at J to 3 bases, leaving 5 bases not matched to a gene. CDR1 and CDR2 (germline): SNHLY, FYNNEI. CDR3 length: 14 residues.

The genes are TRBV5-1 and TRBJ2-5; tentative D call: TRBD2 (5 bases). Germline V gene sequence: CDR1 SGHRS, CDR2 YFSETQ. CDR3 length: 14 residues. V lost 4 bases, J lost 0 bases, and 10 bases lay in between. In DNA, the CDR3 is TGCGCCAGCAGCCCCTCGGGGAACCAAGAGACCCAGTACTTC. It is translated as CASSPSGNQETQYF.

The genes are TRBV27 and TRBJ2-7, with D unresolved. The V end lost 4 bases, the J end lost 6 bases, and 19 bases lay between the germline ends. The CDR3 extends over 15 amino acids. Per germline, CDR1 MNHEY and CDR2 SMNVEV (reference sequence). Here the CDR3 reads CASSYSINSRGEQYF. The CDR3 DNA reads TGTGCCAGCAGTTACTCGATTAACTCGCGCGGCGAGCAGTACTTC.

This clone was seen once. The chain uses TRBV9 and TRBJ2-3, with D perhaps matching TRBD1 (6 bases). The CDR3 consists of 14 residues. CDR1 and CDR2 (germline): SGDLS, YYNGEE. Trimming took 0 bases from V and 4 from J, leaving 9 bases between them. CDR3 coding DNA: TGTGCCAGCAGCGTAGGGCAGGGGTCAGATACGCAGTATTTT. This sequence encodes CASSVGQGSDTQYF.

V is TRBV5-6 and J is TRBJ1-2, with D perhaps matching TRBD1 (5 bases). The CDR3 consists of 15 residues. The germline CDR1 and CDR2 sequences are SGHDT and YYEEEE. Trimming stripped 4 bases from V and 0 bases from J, with 13 bases between. The CDR3 sequence is CASSPTGGANYGYTF. The CDR3 nucleotides are TGTGCCAGCAGCCCGACGGGGGGGGCTAACTATGGCTACACCTTC.

The chain joins TRBV4-1 to TRBJ1-5, with TRBD1 identical over 9 bases. The CDR3 length is 19 residues. Germline CDR1 and CDR2: MGHRA and YSYEKL. V dropped 0 bases and J dropped 1; count of bases not matched to a gene: 10. CDR3 bases: TGCGCCAGCAGCCAAGAAGCCGGGACAGGGCCGTTAAGCAATCAGCCCCAGCATTTT. It translates to CASSQEAGTGPLSNQPQHF.

The chain employs TRBV7-2 and TRBJ2-2; D gene unclear. V dropped 1 base and J dropped 7 bases, with 4 bases sitting between them. There are 12 residues in the CDR3. Per germline, CDR1 SGHTA and CDR2 FQGNSA. CDR3 protein: CASSLDIGELFF. CDR3 coding DNA: TGTGCCAGCAGCTTAGATATCGGGGAGCTGTTTTTT.

On this clone itself: The sample carries other DNA sequences with the same CDR3. This sequence joins TRBV9 and TRBJ1-2; 8 positions agree with TRBD1. This CDR3 is built from 14 residues. V shed 0 bases and J 6 bases; nucleotides not matched to a gene: 4. Germline V CDR1 and CDR2: SGDLS, YYNGEE. Written as DNA, the CDR3 is TGTGCCAGCAGCGTAGGGACAGGGTATCATGGCTACACCTTC. This gives the protein CASSVGTGYHGYTF. Complete variable domain (other parts from reference TRBV9 and TRBJ1-2): DSGVTQTPKHLITATGQRVTLRCSPRSGDLSVYWYQQSLDQGLQFLIQYYNGEERAKGNILERFSAQQFPDLHSELNLSSLELGDSALYFCASSVGTGYHGYTFGSGTRLTVV.

The chain employs TRBV18 and TRBJ2-5; D may be TRBD1 (6 bases). Trimming shortened V by 4 bases and J by 5 bases, and 14 bases separated the two germline ends. Germline CDR1 reads KGHSH; CDR2 reads LQKENI. This CDR3 spans 14 amino acids. The CDR3 DNA sequence: TGTGCCAGCTCACAACAGGGAATCTGGGAGACCCAGTACTTC. This gives the protein CASSQQGIWETQYF.

The chain carries TRBV11-3 and TRBJ2-1; TRBD2 matches 11 bases. The J segment lost 7 bases and the V segment lost 6 bases, leaving 5 bases of the junction unmatched. CDR3 size: 14 residues. Per germline, CDR1 SGHNT and CDR2 YENEEA. The CDR3 DNA sequence: TGTGCCAGCAGACTCCTAGCGGGGGGAAATGAGCAGTTCTTC. Its translation: CASRLLAGGNEQFF.

The V and J genes are TRBV5-6 and TRBJ1-2; the D is unclear. Germline CDR1 reads SGHDT; CDR2 reads YYEEEE. The CDR3 has 14 amino acids. Between the trimmed V and J ends, which lost 7 bases and 7 bases, there was a span of 20 bases. CDR3 coding DNA: TGTGCCAGCCGCCTGGGTTTGGGAGAAGGTGGCTACACCTTC. It codes for CASRLGLGEGGYTF.

V gene TRBV19 combines with J gene TRBJ1-1; D remains unclear. Germline loops: CDR1 LNHDA, CDR2 SQIVND (reference sequence). The V end was cut by 6 bases, the J end by 4 bases, with 15 bases between. The CDR3 has 14 amino acids. The CDR3: CASRNEVFGTEAFF. For the CDR3, the DNA is TGTGCCAGTAGAAACGAGGTATTTGGCACTGAAGCTTTCTTT.

This clone was seen a handful of times. CDR3 sequence: CASSPLGGDYEKLFF. The CDR3 coding sequence is TGCGCCAGCAGCCCACTAGGGGGTGATTATGAAAAACTGTTTTTT. The V and J genes are TRBV5-1 and TRBJ1-4; possible D gene TRBD1, 6 bases. The CDR3 runs to 15 residues. The germline V gene encodes CDR1 SGHRS and CDR2 YFSETQ. Trimming took off 4 bases at V and 6 bases at J, with 16 bases between the two ends.

This sequence joins TRBV7-8 and TRBJ2-4, with 8 nucleotides matching TRBD1. Germline CDR1 and CDR2: SGHVS and FQNEAQ. The CDR3 loop spans 14 amino acids. V lost 5 bases and J lost 8; bases outside the gene matches: 8. This chain's CDR3 is CASSLNRGKDIQYF. The CDR3 DNA reads TGTGCCAGCAGCCTCAACAGGGGGAAGGACATTCAGTACTTC.

This chain joins TRBV5-6 and TRBJ2-7, with 7 bases lining up with TRBD1. With 1 base clipped from V and 6 bases from J, the junction kept 4 bases outside the gene matches. CDR1 is SGHDT, CDR2 YYEEEE, per germline. This CDR3 spans 13 amino acids. The CDR3 reads CASSLSRGSEQYF. The CDR3 DNA reads TGTGCCAGCAGCTTGAGCAGGGGGAGCGAGCAGTACTTC.

This chain connects TRBV5-1 to TRBJ1-2; D is unresolved. The germline gives CDR1 SGHRS, CDR2 YFSETQ. The CDR3 length is 14 residues. V was cut by 1 base and J by 8 bases, with 15 bases left in between. CDR3 in amino acids: CASSLTVPGGGYTF. DNA for the CDR3: TGCGCCAGCAGCTTGACAGTGCCTGGAGGAGGCTACACCTTC.

The gene calls are TRBV2 and TRBJ1-2; no definite D call. Germline V gives CDR1 SNHLY, CDR2 FYNNEI. This CDR3 comprises 13 residues. Trimming removed 7 bases at V and 1 base at J, with 10 bases between. The CDR3 nucleotides read TGTGCCAGCACCTTGCGGGATAACTATGGCTACACCTTC. Protein product: CASTLRDNYGYTF.

The J gene is TRBJ2-1, the V gene TRBV10-3; maybe TRBD2 (6 bases). V shed 10 bases and J shed 10 bases, with 17 bases lying between them. CDR1 and CDR2 from the germline V gene are ENHRY and SYGVKD. The CDR3 consists of 12 residues. The CDR3 spells CATPGGGGEQFF. The CDR3 coding sequence is TGTGCCACCCCCGGGGGTGGTGGGGAGCAGTTCTTC.

The chain combines TRBV11-3 with TRBJ2-7; D perhaps matches TRBD1 (6 bases). V lost 1 base to trimming and J lost 2 bases, with 6 bases between them. CDR3 length: 13 amino acids. Per the germline V gene, CDR1 is SGHNT and CDR2 is YENEEA. The CDR3 DNA sequence: TGTGCCAGCAGCTTAGCAGGGGCCTACGAGCAGTACTTC. Residues: CASSLAGAYEQYF.

This clone was recorded a few times. The chain joins TRBV6-6 to TRBJ2-7; no definite D call. Trimming took 6 bases from V and 0 from J, leaving 6 bases between them. The length of the CDR3 is 12 residues. CDR1 MNHNY and CDR2 SVGAGI come from the germline V gene (reference sequence). The CDR3 sequence: CASRAGSYEQYF. The CDR3 nucleotides read TGTGCCAGCAGGGCAGGCTCCTACGAGCAGTACTTC.

This clone has just one count. The chain employs TRBV6-6 and TRBJ2-1; no reliable D call. Germline CDR1 and CDR2: MNHNY and SVGAGI (reference sequence). V was clipped by 6 bases and J by 0 bases, with 12 bases between them. This CDR3 comprises 15 residues. The CDR3 sequence is CASSPRISSYNEQFF. Written as DNA, the CDR3 is TGTGCCAGCAGCCCCAGGATATCCTCCTACAATGAGCAGTTCTTC.

V gene TRBV11-3 combines with J gene TRBJ1-1; 7 bases fit TRBD1. The length of the CDR3 is 12 residues. V shed 10 bases and J 3 bases; nucleotides not matched to a gene: 5. Germline assignment: CDR1 SGHNT and CDR2 YENEEA. The chain's CDR3 is CATRQGHTEAFF. In DNA form, the CDR3 reads TGTGCCACCAGACAGGGACACACTGAAGCTTTCTTT. The variable domain in full, with the rest retrieved from reference TRBV11-3 and TRBJ1-1, is EAGVVQSPRYKIIEKKQPVAFWCNPISGHNTLYWYLQNLGQGPELLIRYENEEAVDDSQLPKDRFSAERLKGVDSTLKIQPAELGDSAVYLCATRQGHTEAFFGQGTRLTVV.

This chain links TRBV19 with TRBJ2-3; 7 nucleotides match TRBD2. From germline, CDR1 is LNHDA and CDR2 SQIVND (reference sequence). The CDR3 runs 14 residues. V lost 7 bases, J lost 3 bases, and 7 bases stayed unmatched. The DNA for the CDR3 is TGTGCCAGTACCGATGCGGGGGTGACAGATACGCAGTATTTT. This encodes CASTDAGVTDTQYF.

The chain employs TRBV15 and TRBJ1-1, with a weak D call TRBD1 (5 bases). V shed 1 base and J shed 5 bases, with 11 bases lying between them. CDR3 length: 14 amino acids. Germline V gene sequence: CDR1 LNHNV, CDR2 YYDKDF (reference sequence). CDR3 residues: CATSRGGGGTEAFF. CDR3 DNA sequence: TGTGCCACCAGCAGAGGTGGGGGGGGAACTGAAGCTTTCTTT.

The chain recombines TRBV18 with TRBJ2-6; D not resolved. Germline CDR1 is KGHSH and CDR2 is LQKENI. The CDR3 is 18 amino acids. The germline V and J ends were trimmed by 2 bases and 0 bases, with 14 bases remaining between them. DNA of the CDR3: TGTGCCAGCTCACCAACCACAGTCCTACTCTCTGGGGCCAACGTCCTGACTTTC. Its translation is CASSPTTVLLSGANVLTF. Using reference TRBV18 and TRBJ2-6 for the parts outside the CDR3, the full variable domain is NAGVMQNPRHLVRRRGQEARLRCSPMKGHSHVYWYRQLPEEGLKFMVYLQKENIIDESGMPKERFSAEFPKEGPSILRIQQVVRGDSAAYFCASSPTTVLLSGANVLTFGAGSRLTVL.